This paragraph reports one TCR beta chain. Being one base from a much bigger clone, this may be a read error. RNA transcripts were the template for amplifying TCR beta CDR3 regions. With the HTBI primer set, the TCR CDR3 went through a first round of RT-PCR. Using its own MiXCR run on the multiplex PCR reads, TCRdb lists one record per CDR3 protein. Of more than 350,000 distinct CDR3 sequences in the sample, 15% were seen once. The CDR3 consists of 13 residues. The germline gives CDR1 DFQATT, CDR2 SNEGSKA (reference sequence). This entry is derived from a study of T cells in Graves' hyperthyroidism and ophthalmopathy. The definition of stable Graves' hyperthyroidism was no ophthalmopathy progression within 18 months.

The sequence was collected from a woman in her thirties with Graves' hyperthyroidism. The chain recombines TRBV20-1 with TRBJ2-3, with D possibly TRBD1 on 5 matching bases. The sample consisted of blood. CDR3 DNA sequence: TGCAGTGCGAGAGCAGGGAACACAGATACGCGGTATTTT. Its protein is CSARAGNTDTRYF.